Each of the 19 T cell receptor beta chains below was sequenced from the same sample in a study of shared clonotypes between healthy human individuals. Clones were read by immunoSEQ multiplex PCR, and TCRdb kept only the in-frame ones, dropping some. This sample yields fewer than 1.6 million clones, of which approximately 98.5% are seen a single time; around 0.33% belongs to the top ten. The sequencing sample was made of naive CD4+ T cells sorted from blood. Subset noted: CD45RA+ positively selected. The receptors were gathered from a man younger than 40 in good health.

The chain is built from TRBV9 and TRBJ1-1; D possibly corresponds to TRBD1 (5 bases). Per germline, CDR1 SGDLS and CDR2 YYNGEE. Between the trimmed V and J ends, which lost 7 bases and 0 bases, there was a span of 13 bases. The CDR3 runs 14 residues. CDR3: CASGAGSLNTEAFF. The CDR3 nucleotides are TGTGCCAGCGGGGCCGGGTCTTTGAACACTGAAGCTTTCTTT.

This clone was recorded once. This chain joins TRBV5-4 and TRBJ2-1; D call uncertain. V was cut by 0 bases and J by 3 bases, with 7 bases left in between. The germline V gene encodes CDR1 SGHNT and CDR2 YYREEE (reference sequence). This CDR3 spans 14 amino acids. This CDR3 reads CASSLGGVYNEQFF. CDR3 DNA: TGTGCCAGCAGCTTGGGTGGGGTCTACAATGAGCAGTTCTTC.

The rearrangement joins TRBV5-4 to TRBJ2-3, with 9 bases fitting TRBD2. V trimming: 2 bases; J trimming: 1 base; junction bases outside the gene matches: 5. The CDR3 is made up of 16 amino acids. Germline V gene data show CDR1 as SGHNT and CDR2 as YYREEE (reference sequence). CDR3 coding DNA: TGTGCCAGCAGCTTCGATAGCGGGAGAGGCACAGATACGCAGTATTTT. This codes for CASSFDSGRGTDTQYF.

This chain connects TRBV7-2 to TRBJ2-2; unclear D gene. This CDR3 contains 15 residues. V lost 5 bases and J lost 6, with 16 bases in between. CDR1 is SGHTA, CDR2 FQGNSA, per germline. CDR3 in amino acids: CASSPRPPRAGELFF. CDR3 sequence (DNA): TGTGCCAGCAGCCCACGTCCTCCGAGAGCCGGGGAGCTGTTTTTT.

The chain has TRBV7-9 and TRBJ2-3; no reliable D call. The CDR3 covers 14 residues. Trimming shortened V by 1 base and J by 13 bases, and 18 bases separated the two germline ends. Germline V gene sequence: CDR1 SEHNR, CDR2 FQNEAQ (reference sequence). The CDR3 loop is CASSLDAGLPMEYF. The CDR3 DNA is TGTGCCAGCAGCTTAGATGCAGGTCTACCCATGGAGTATTTT. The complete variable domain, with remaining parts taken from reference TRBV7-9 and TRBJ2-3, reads DTGVSQNPRHKITKRGQNVTFRCDPISEHNRLYWYRQTLGQGPEFLTYFQNEAQLEKSRLLSDRFSAERPKGSFSTLEIQRTEQGDSAMYLCASSLDAGLPMEYFGPGTRLTVL.

The CDR3 sequence is CASSLLPGGELFF. The CDR3 coding sequence is TGTGCCAGCAGCTTACTGCCCGGCGGGGAGCTGTTTTTT. The V call is TRBV11-2, the J call TRBJ2-2; D is undetermined. The ends were cut back, 2 bases at V and 7 bases at J, with 8 bases in the middle. Germline-derived CDR1 and CDR2 are SGHAT and FQNNGV. This CDR3 is built from 13 residues.

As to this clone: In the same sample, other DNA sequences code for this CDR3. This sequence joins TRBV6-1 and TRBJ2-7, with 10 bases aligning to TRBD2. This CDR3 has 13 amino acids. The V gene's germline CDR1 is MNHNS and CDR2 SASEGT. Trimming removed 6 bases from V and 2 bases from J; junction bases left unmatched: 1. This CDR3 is CASRLAGAYEQYF. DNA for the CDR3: TGTGCCAGCAGGCTAGCGGGAGCCTACGAGCAGTACTTC.

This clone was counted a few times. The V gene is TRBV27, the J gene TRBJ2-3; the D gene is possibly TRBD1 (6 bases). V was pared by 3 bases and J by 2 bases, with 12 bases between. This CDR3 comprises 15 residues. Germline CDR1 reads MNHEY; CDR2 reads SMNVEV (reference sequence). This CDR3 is CASSLGGTPTDTQYF. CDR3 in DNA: TGTGCCAGCAGTTTGGGTGGGACACCCACAGATACGCAGTATTTT.

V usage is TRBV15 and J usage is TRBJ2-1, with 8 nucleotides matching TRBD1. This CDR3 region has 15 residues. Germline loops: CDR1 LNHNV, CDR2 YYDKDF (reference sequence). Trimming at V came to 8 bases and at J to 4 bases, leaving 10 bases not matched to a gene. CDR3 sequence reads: CATGIDRGRYNEQFF. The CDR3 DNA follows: TGTGCCACCGGGATCGACAGGGGTAGATACAATGAGCAGTTCTTC. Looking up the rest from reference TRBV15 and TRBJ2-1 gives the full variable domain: DAMVIQNPRYQVTQFGKPVTLSCSQTLNHNVMYWYQQKSSQAPKLLFHYYDKDFNNEADTPDNFQSRRPNTSFCFLDIRSPGLGDTAMYLCATGIDRGRYNEQFFGPGTRLTVL.

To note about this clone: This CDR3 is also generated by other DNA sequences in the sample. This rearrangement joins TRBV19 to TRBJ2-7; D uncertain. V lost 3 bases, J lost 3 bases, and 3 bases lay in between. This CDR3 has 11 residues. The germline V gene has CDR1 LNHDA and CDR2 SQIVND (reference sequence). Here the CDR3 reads CASSMGYEQYF. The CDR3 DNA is TGTGCCAGTAGTATGGGCTACGAGCAGTACTTC. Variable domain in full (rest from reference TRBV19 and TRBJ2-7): DGGITQSPKYLFRKEGQNVTLSCEQNLNHDAMYWYRQDPGQGLRLIYYSQIVNDFQKGDIAEGYSVSREKKESFPLTVTSAQKNPTAFYLCASSMGYEQYFGPGTRLTVT.

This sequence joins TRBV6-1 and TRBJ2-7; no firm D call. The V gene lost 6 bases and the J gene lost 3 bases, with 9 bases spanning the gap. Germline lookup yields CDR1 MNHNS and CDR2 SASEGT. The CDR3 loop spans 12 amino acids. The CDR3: CASRKMGYEQYF. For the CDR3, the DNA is TGTGCCAGCAGGAAAATGGGCTACGAGCAGTACTTC.

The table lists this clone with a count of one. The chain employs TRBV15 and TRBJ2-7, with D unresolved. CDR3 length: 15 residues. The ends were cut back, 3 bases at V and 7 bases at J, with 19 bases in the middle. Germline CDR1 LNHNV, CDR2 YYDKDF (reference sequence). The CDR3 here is CATSRPTGPLREQYF. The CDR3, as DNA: TGTGCCACCAGCAGGCCGACTGGACCACTCAGGGAGCAGTACTTC.

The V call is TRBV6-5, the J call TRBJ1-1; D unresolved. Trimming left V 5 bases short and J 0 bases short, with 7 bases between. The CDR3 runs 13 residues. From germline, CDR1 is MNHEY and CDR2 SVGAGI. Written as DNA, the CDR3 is TGTGCCAGCAGTGCCCAGATGAACACTGAAGCTTTCTTT. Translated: CASSAQMNTEAFF.

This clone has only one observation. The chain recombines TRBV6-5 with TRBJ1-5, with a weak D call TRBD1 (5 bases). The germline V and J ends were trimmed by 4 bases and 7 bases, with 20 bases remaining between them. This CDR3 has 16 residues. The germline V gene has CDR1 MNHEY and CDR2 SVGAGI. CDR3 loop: CASSSYRTRGSQPQHF. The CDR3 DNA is TGTGCCAGCAGTTCTTACAGAACTAGGGGATCACAGCCCCAGCATTTT.

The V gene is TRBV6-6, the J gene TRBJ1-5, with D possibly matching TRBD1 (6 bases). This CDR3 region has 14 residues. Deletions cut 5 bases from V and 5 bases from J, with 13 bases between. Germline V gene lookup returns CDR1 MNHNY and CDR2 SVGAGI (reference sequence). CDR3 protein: CASSRTEPDQPQHF. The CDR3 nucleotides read TGTGCCAGCAGTCGGACAGAGCCAGATCAGCCCCAGCATTTT.

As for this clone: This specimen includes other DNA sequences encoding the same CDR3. CDR3 sequence reads: CASSLAVGSSYEQYF. The CDR3 DNA reads as TGCGCCAGCAGCCTTGCGGTCGGGAGCTCCTACGAGCAGTACTTC. The gene calls are TRBV5-1 and TRBJ2-7; TRBD2 is a possible D gene (6 bases). CDR1 is SGHRS and CDR2 is YFSETQ in the germline V gene. The CDR3 sequence is 15 residues long. The V end lost 4 bases, the J end lost 0 bases, and 14 bases lay between the germline ends.

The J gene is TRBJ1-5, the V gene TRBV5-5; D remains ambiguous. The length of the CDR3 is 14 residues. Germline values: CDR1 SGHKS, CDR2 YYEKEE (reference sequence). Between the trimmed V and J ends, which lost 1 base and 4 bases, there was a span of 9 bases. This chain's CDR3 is CASSLWQDNQPQHF. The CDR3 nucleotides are TGTGCCAGCAGCTTGTGGCAGGATAATCAGCCCCAGCATTTT.

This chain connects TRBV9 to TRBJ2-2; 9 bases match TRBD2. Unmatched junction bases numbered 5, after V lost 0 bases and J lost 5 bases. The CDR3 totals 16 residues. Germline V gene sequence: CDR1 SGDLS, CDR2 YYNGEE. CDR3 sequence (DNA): TGTGCCAGCAGCGTAGTGGCTAGCGGGAATACCGGGGAGCTGTTTTTT. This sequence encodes CASSVVASGNTGELFF.

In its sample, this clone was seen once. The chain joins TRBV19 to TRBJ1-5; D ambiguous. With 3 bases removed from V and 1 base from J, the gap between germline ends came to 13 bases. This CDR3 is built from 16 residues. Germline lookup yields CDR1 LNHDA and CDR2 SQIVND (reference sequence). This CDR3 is CASSILVGGSNQPQHF. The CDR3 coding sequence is TGTGCCAGTAGTATTTTAGTGGGAGGGAGCAATCAGCCCCAGCATTTT.